This T cell receptor (beta chain) was sequenced during a study of post-analysis software for immune sequencing data. Study-wide results and caveats: Strong same-batch co-clustering of samples appeared with F measure clustering.

Carried by the TCR beta cDNA libraries were unique molecular identifiers. Around 500,000 cDNA molecules were obtained from about 0.98 to 11 million T cells. One entry per CDR3 protein, called by TCRdb with MiXCR from the PCR reads. The sample shows 450,000 to 650,000 distinct CDR3 sequences, around 44% of them seen only once. As concerns this clonotype: The antigen is not known.

The source is a girl under 18 with multiple sclerosis. Sequencing used blood.

This CDR3 reads CATSGEGGYNEQFF. The DNA for the CDR3 is TGTGCCACCAGTGGGGAGGGTGGGTACAATGAGCAGTTCTTC. The J gene is TRBJ2-1, the V gene TRBV24-1; TRBD2 agrees at 7 bases. Germline V gene sequence: CDR1 KGHDR, CDR2 SFDVKD. Unmatched junction bases numbered 4, after V lost 5 bases and J lost 4 bases. The CDR3 has 14 amino acids.